This T cell receptor beta chain was captured by sequencing in a study of CD8 T cells in ankylosing spondylitis. The CDR3 length is 14 residues. Germline CDR1 and CDR2: SGHTA and FQGNSA. V lost 11 bases and J lost 5, with 19 bases in between. Study-wide results and caveats: Clones linked to disease were reported to show significant enrichment in matched ankylosing spondylitis synovial fluid. In reactive arthritis synovial fluid and blood, some motif variants had been reported before. With a CD8+ phenotype, disease-linked clones were relatively rare in peripheral blood. In ankylosing spondylitis blood, a motif of about eight highly homologous TCR beta variants appeared characteristic.

Worth noting for this clonotype: Its antigen is as yet unknown.

Generation of TCR beta libraries employed quantitative 5'-RACE incorporating molecular barcodes. TCRdb processed the 5' RACE reads anew with MiXCR; each CDR3 protein has one entry. The table has about 840,000 distinct CDR3 sequences, around 11% seen once. This TCR was sampled from a male donor with ankylosing spondylitis. Sequences were obtained from blood, either unsorted or a sorted T cell fraction (not recorded which). The chain couples TRBV7-2 to TRBJ2-1, with D maybe TRBD2 (5 bases). The CDR3 is CAGSREGWDNEQFF. In DNA form, the CDR3 reads TGTGCCGGAAGCCGTGAGGGATGGGACAATGAGCAGTTCTTC.